Included here is one T cell receptor beta chain sequence, with context. The data belong to a study of shared clonotypes between healthy human individuals. Trimming cost V 3 bases and J 3 bases; bases outside gene matches: 2. Per germline, CDR1 SNHLY and CDR2 FYNNEI. This CDR3 has 15 amino acids. The table came from immunoSEQ multiplex PCR; TCRdb's copy has only in-frame clones and leaves some out. The top ten clones hold approximately 1.5% of a sample with some 900,000 clones, 76% of them seen once. The chain employs TRBV2 and TRBJ1-6; 7 bases line up with TRBD1. Sequencing used memory CD4+ T cells sorted from blood. Subset meaning: CD45RA-negative fraction. The clonotype was recovered from a man aged 18 to 30 in good health. This chain's CDR3 is CASSDRGVYNSPLHF. In nucleotides, the CDR3 is TGTGCCAGCAGTGACAGGGGGGTCTATAATTCACCCCTCCACTTT.